This T cell receptor beta chain was documented in a study of blood T cells in healthy people across ages. The CDR3 totals 14 residues. Trimming shortened V by 0 bases and J by 4 bases, and 9 bases separated the two germline ends. Germline V CDR1 and CDR2: MNHNY, SVGAGI (reference sequence). Using a J-beta primer mix together with a sample-barcoded 5' primer, a second PCR was run for about 6 to 11 cycles. TCRdb passed the 5' RACE reads through MiXCR, listing each CDR3 protein once. The repertoire has 700,000 or so distinct CDR3 sequences, approximately 21% of them found once; the top ten carry 20% to 25%.

This TCR was sampled from a man in his 70s in good health. This chain uses TRBV6-6 with TRBJ1-2; D may be TRBD1 (5 bases). Sequencing was carried out using blood. The CDR3 is CASSYSGDPYGYTF. The DNA for the CDR3 is TGTGCCAGCAGTTACTCGGGGGACCCCTATGGCTACACCTTC.